The clone carrying this T cell receptor (beta chain) has a handful of counts. A much larger clone sits a single nucleotide away, making a read error possible. The data originate from a study of tumor-infiltrating lymphocytes in primary liver carcinoma. Germline assignment: CDR1 MNHEY and CDR2 SVGAGI. There are 12 residues in the CDR3. Trimming stripped 5 bases from V and 8 bases from J, with 10 bases between. RNA and DNA were co-extracted from approximately 20-30 mg of unsorted bulk tissue. A primer in the constant region served to generate TCR beta cDNA from 450 to 600 ng of total RNA. Employing slightly modified ARM-PCR, three nested multiplex PCR rounds were run, and these gave rise to the TCR beta libraries. TRBV1-TRBV30 forward primers paired with a C-beta reverse primer were used in the first two PCR rounds, which ran roughly 10 cycles each. TCRdb re-derived calls from the multiplex PCR reads in MiXCR, one entry per CDR3 protein. The sample records approximately 190,000 distinct CDR3 sequences, around four fifths being singletons.

The sequenced sample was tumor tissue from primary liver carcinoma. The origin of this receptor is a man between 40 and 49 years old with primary liver carcinoma and hepatitis B virus infection. The chain couples TRBV6-5 to TRBJ2-1; the D gene is possibly TRBD2 (5 bases). CDR3 in DNA: TGTGCCAGCAGTCCCCAGAGGGATGAGCAGTTCTTC. Amino acid sequence: CASSPQRDEQFF.